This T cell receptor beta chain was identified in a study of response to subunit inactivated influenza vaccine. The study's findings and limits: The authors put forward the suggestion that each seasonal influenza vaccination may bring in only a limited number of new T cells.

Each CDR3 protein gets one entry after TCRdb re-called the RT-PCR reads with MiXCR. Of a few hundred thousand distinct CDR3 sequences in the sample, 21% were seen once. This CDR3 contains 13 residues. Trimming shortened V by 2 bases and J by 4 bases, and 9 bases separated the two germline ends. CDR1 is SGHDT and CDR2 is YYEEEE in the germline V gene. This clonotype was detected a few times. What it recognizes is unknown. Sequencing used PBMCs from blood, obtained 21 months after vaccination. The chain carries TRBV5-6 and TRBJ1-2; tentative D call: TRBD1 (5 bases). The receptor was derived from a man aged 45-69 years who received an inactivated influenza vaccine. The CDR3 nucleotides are TGTGCCAGCAGCTTCTCAGGGACCTATGGCTACACCTTC. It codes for CASSFSGTYGYTF.